This is a list of T cell receptor beta chains from one sample in a study of Graves' ophthalmopathy and Graves' hyperthyroidism. TCRdb reprocessed the multiplex PCR reads with MiXCR, giving one entry per CDR3 protein. The sample carries some 410,000 distinct CDR3 sequences, around a fifth recorded once. Sequenced material: peripheral blood. The source of these receptors is a woman between 18 and 29 years old with stable Graves' hyperthyroidism. Each CDR3 is given with its conserved first and last residue. The order of the fields is CDR3 DNA, CDR3 protein, J gene, clone size, D gene, V gene. D genes are given only for firm matches. The size entry is marked missing in some rows and otherwise reads once, few, many or a size class.

DNA: TGCAGCGTCCTACAAGGTATTAAGACCCAGTACTTC
CDR3: CSVLQGIKTQYF
J: TRBJ2-5
size: few
D: -
V: TRBV29-1

DNA: TGTGCCACCAGCAGAATCCAAAACTATGGCTACACCTTC
CDR3: CATSRIQNYGYTF
J: TRBJ1-2
size: many
D: -
V: TRBV15

DNA: TGTGCCAGCTCCCGTAAACAGGTTGGGTATGGCTACACCTTC
CDR3: CASSRKQVGYGYTF
J: TRBJ1-2
size: -
D: -
V: TRBV9

DNA: TGTGCCAGCAGATCTAGCGGCTCCCACGAGCAGTACTTC
CDR3: CASRSSGSHEQYF
J: TRBJ2-7
size: many
D: TRBD2
V: TRBV11-2

DNA: TGCGCCAGCAGGGAGGGGTTCATGAACACTGAAGCTTTCTTT
CDR3: CASREGFMNTEAFF
J: TRBJ1-1
size: many
D: -
V: TRBV4-1

DNA: TGTGCCAGCAGCCAGGGGTTAGCGTTTGTTGAGCAGTTCTTC
CDR3: CASSQGLAFVEQFF
J: TRBJ2-1
size: -
D: -
V: TRBV9

DNA: TGTGCCAGCAGCTTAACCGGGACAGGGTGGGCAGCTTTCTTT
CDR3: CASSLTGTGWAAFF
J: TRBJ1-1
size: many
D: TRBD1
V: TRBV7-2

DNA: TGTGCCAGCAGTTTAGATGGAGGCGCGGGCTACACCTTC
CDR3: CASSLDGGAGYTF
J: TRBJ1-2
size: once
D: -
V: TRBV12-3/TRBV12-4

DNA: TGTGCCAGCTATCGGACAGGGAACTATGGCTACACCTTC
CDR3: CASYRTGNYGYTF
J: TRBJ1-2
size: many
D: TRBD1
V: TRBV12-3/TRBV12-4

DNA: TGTGCCAGCAGTGCCCAGGGGACCCTGGATTGGGACAGTTATTTGGACGAGCAGTACTTC
CDR3: CASSAQGTLDWDSYLDEQYF
J: TRBJ2-7
size: many
D: TRBD1
V: TRBV25-1

DNA: TGTGCCAGCTTCGACATCGAGCAGTACTTC
CDR3: CASFDIEQYF
J: TRBJ2-7
size: few
D: -
V: TRBV6-1

DNA: TGTGCCAGCAGCTTGGACAGGGCCCCGGGAGAGCAGTACTTC
CDR3: CASSLDRAPGEQYF
J: TRBJ2-7
size: many
D: TRBD1
V: TRBV7-2

DNA: TGTGCCAGCAGGGTACCATACGAGGCCCAGTACTTC
CDR3: CASRVPYEAQYF
J: TRBJ2-5
size: many
D: -
V: TRBV28

DNA: TGTGCCAGCGGAGCAGGGGGTATCGGGAACTATGGCTACACCTTC
CDR3: CASGAGGIGNYGYTF
J: TRBJ1-2
size: few
D: TRBD1
V: TRBV28

DNA: TGTGCCAGCAGCTTATCACAGGGACTAGGCACTGAAGCTTTCTTT
CDR3: CASSLSQGLGTEAFF
J: TRBJ1-1
size: many
D: -
V: TRBV13

DNA: TGTGCCACCAGCAGCTACAGGGGCTACGAGCAGTACTTC
CDR3: CATSSYRGYEQYF
J: TRBJ2-7
size: many
D: TRBD1
V: TRBV15

DNA: TGTGCCAGCAGTTTATCAGCAGGGCGCCATGGCACTGAAGCTTTCTTT
CDR3: CASSLSAGRHGTEAFF
J: TRBJ1-1
size: many
D: -
V: TRBV12-3/TRBV12-4

DNA: TGTGCCAGCAAATCGTCAACGCAAGAGACCCAGTACTTC
CDR3: CASKSSTQETQYF
J: TRBJ2-5
size: -
D: -
V: TRBV12-3/TRBV12-4

DNA: TGTGCCAGCAGTTTAGCGCTACAGGGATCGCAGTACTTC
CDR3: CASSLALQGSQYF
J: TRBJ2-7
size: -
D: -
V: TRBV12-3/TRBV12-4

DNA: TGTGCCAGCAGTTACGAGGGGTACAATGAGCAGTTCTTC
CDR3: CASSYEGYNEQFF
J: TRBJ2-1
size: many
D: -
V: TRBV6-5

DNA: TGTGCCAGCAGTCCGTGGGACCGGCCCAAAAACATTCAGTACTTC
CDR3: CASSPWDRPKNIQYF
J: TRBJ2-4
size: many
D: -
V: TRBV6-1

DNA: TGTGCCAGCAGCTTAGAAGGAGGCAGGACCTACGAGCAGTACTTC
CDR3: CASSLEGGRTYEQYF
J: TRBJ2-7
size: many
D: -
V: TRBV11-1

DNA: TGCGCCAGCAGTGAGTTTAGGGGGAGCAATCAGCCCCAGCATTTT
CDR3: CASSEFRGSNQPQHF
J: TRBJ1-5
size: many
D: -
V: TRBV10-2

DNA: TGTGCCAGCAGTCCACGTCAAGGGAACACTGAAGCTTTCTTT
CDR3: CASSPRQGNTEAFF
J: TRBJ1-1
size: many
D: -
V: TRBV12-3/TRBV12-4

DNA: TGTGCCAGCAGCTCCCTTAGGGGTAGGGGCCCCTCCGAGCAGTACTTC
CDR3: CASSSLRGRGPSEQYF
J: TRBJ2-7
size: -
D: -
V: TRBV11-2

DNA: TGTGCCAGCAGTGAAGGACAGGGCATTTCGTACACCTTC
CDR3: CASSEGQGISYTF
J: TRBJ1-2
size: -
D: TRBD1
V: TRBV6-1

DNA: TGTGCCAGCAGCTTAGCACTAGGGCCCACCGGGGAGCTGTTTTTT
CDR3: CASSLALGPTGELFF
J: TRBJ2-2
size: many
D: -
V: TRBV28

DNA: TGTGCCAGCAGCGAGGACAGGGCGGACCAGCCCCAGCATTTT
CDR3: CASSEDRADQPQHF
J: TRBJ1-5
size: once
D: TRBD1
V: TRBV12-3/TRBV12-4

DNA: TGTGCCAGCAGTATACCGGGACAGGGGAATGCTGGCTACACCTTC
CDR3: CASSIPGQGNAGYTF
J: TRBJ1-2
size: few
D: TRBD1
V: TRBV12-3/TRBV12-4

DNA: TGTGCCAGCAGGAGTCTAGCGGGACGAGTGGAGACCCAGTACTTC
CDR3: CASRSLAGRVETQYF
J: TRBJ2-5
size: many
D: TRBD2
V: TRBV7-9

DNA: TGCAGCGTTGAGGTGGCGCGCAATCAGCCCCAGCATTTT
CDR3: CSVEVARNQPQHF
J: TRBJ1-5
size: many
D: -
V: TRBV29-1

DNA: TGTGCCAGCAGTTTACGGCCGGGGCTCTACGAGCAGTACTTC
CDR3: CASSLRPGLYEQYF
J: TRBJ2-7
size: many
D: -
V: TRBV12-3/TRBV12-4

DNA: TGTGCCAGCAGCTTAGATAGGGGACAGGCCGAGACCCAGTACTTC
CDR3: CASSLDRGQAETQYF
J: TRBJ2-5
size: many
D: TRBD1
V: TRBV11-2

DNA: TGTGCCAGCAGCGGTCCGTCCAGCGGGGCCAAAAACATTCAGTACTTC
CDR3: CASSGPSSGAKNIQYF
J: TRBJ2-4
size: -
D: -
V: TRBV13

DNA: TGTGCCAGCAGTTTAGCGCTGCAGCGGGAGGGCCCCGACACCGGGGAGCTGTTTTTT
CDR3: CASSLALQREGPDTGELFF
J: TRBJ2-2
size: many
D: TRBD2
V: TRBV12-3/TRBV12-4

DNA: TGTGCCAGCAGTTTACGGTCAGGGGCTTCCTACGAGCAGTACTTC
CDR3: CASSLRSGASYEQYF
J: TRBJ2-7
size: many
D: -
V: TRBV28

DNA: TGTGCCTGGAGTACTCCGGACAGGGGGGGCACTGAAGCTTTCTTT
CDR3: CAWSTPDRGGTEAFF
J: TRBJ1-1
size: many
D: TRBD1
V: TRBV30

DNA: TGTGCCTGGAACCAACCAGGGGGCTACACCTTC
CDR3: CAWNQPGGYTF
J: TRBJ1-2
size: few
D: -
V: TRBV30

DNA: TGCGCCAGCAGCTTCATCCCGGGACAGGAGAACACTGAAGCTTTCTTT
CDR3: CASSFIPGQENTEAFF
J: TRBJ1-1
size: -
D: TRBD1
V: TRBV5-1

DNA: TGCAGTGCTAGAGACCCCCGGACAGGGGGAAATTCACCCCTCCACTTT
CDR3: CSARDPRTGGNSPLHF
J: TRBJ1-6
size: many
D: TRBD1
V: TRBV20-1

DNA: TGTGCCAGCAGTGCAACAGGGGGCTTCGGCTCACCCCTCCACTTT
CDR3: CASSATGGFGSPLHF
J: TRBJ1-6
size: many
D: TRBD1
V: TRBV6-1

DNA: TGTGCCAGCAGTGACAGGGGGCAGTACTATGGCTACACCTTC
CDR3: CASSDRGQYYGYTF
J: TRBJ1-2
size: many
D: TRBD1
V: TRBV6-1

DNA: TGTGCCATCAGTGAGCCTGTCAGGGGGCGGAATGGCTACACCTTC
CDR3: CAISEPVRGRNGYTF
J: TRBJ1-2
size: many
D: TRBD1
V: TRBV10-3

DNA: TGCAGCGTCCTTCGGTTAGGGGCGATGTACCAAGAGACCCAGTACTTC
CDR3: CSVLRLGAMYQETQYF
J: TRBJ2-5
size: many
D: -
V: TRBV29-1

DNA: TGTGCCAGCAGTTATTTCCCCGGACAGAACACCGGGGAGCTGTTTTTT
CDR3: CASSYFPGQNTGELFF
J: TRBJ2-2
size: many
D: -
V: TRBV6-5

DNA: TGTGCCAGCAGCCAAAGGGAGGGCACTGAAGCTTTCTTT
CDR3: CASSQREGTEAFF
J: TRBJ1-1
size: -
D: -
V: TRBV3-1

DNA: TGTGCCAGCAGTTACGGGACAGGGGCGCACGAGCAGTACTTC
CDR3: CASSYGTGAHEQYF
J: TRBJ2-7
size: many
D: TRBD1
V: TRBV28

DNA: TGTGCCAGCAGATATGACAGGGGGAGCGGCTATGGCTACACCTTC
CDR3: CASRYDRGSGYGYTF
J: TRBJ1-2
size: many
D: TRBD1
V: TRBV6-5

DNA: TGTGCCGCAGCACTGAGAGATAACTATGGCTACACCTTC
CDR3: CAAALRDNYGYTF
J: TRBJ1-2
size: -
D: -
V: TRBV6-2/TRBV6-3

DNA: TGTGCCAGCAGGCCCGCCGGGCAGGGGTACGAGCAGTACTTC
CDR3: CASRPAGQGYEQYF
J: TRBJ2-7
size: many
D: -
V: TRBV6-2/TRBV6-3

DNA: TGTGCCAGCTCAGAGACAGGGGAATACGGAGACACCTTC
CDR3: CASSETGEYGDTF
J: TRBJ1-2
size: few
D: TRBD1
V: TRBV28

DNA: TGCAGCGTTGGAAGCCTAAACACCGGGGAGCTGTTTTTT
CDR3: CSVGSLNTGELFF
J: TRBJ2-2
size: -
D: -
V: TRBV29-1

DNA: TGTGCCAGCAGTCCCGACCGACAGGGTGTTAATGATGAAGCTTTCTTT
CDR3: CASSPDRQGVNDEAFF
J: TRBJ1-1
size: -
D: TRBD1
V: TRBV28

DNA: TGTGCCACCAGTGACCCCCAAGACAGCCTGGGAAATCAGCCCCAGCATTTT
CDR3: CATSDPQDSLGNQPQHF
J: TRBJ1-5
size: many
D: -
V: TRBV24-1

DNA: TGTGCCAGCAGACTAACTAGTGCACAGGAGACCCAGTACTTC
CDR3: CASRLTSAQETQYF
J: TRBJ2-5
size: many
D: -
V: TRBV27

DNA: TGTGCCAGCAGTTTATACAGGGGGGGTGACGAGCAGTACTTC
CDR3: CASSLYRGGDEQYF
J: TRBJ2-7
size: many
D: -
V: TRBV27

DNA: TGTGCCAGTAGTATCTCGGCAGGGGACTACGAGCAGTACTTC
CDR3: CASSISAGDYEQYF
J: TRBJ2-7
size: many
D: -
V: TRBV19